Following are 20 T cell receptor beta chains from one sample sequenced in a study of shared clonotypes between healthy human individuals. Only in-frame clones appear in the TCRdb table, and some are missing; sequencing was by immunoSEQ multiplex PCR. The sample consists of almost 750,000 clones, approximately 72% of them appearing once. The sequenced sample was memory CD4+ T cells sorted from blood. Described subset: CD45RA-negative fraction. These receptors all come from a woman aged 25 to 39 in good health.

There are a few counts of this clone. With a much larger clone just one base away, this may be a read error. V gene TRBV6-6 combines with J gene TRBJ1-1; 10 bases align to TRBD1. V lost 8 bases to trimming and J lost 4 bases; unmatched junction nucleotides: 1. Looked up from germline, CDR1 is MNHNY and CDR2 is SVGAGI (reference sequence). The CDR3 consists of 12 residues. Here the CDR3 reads CASGQGGTEAFF. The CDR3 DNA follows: TGTGCCAGCGGACAGGGGGGCACTGAAGCTTTCTTT.

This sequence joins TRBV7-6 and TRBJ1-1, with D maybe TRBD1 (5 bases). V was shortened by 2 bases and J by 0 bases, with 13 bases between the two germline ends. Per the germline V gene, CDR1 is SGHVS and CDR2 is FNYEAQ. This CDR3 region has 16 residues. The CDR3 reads CASSLLGSGVNTEAFF. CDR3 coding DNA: TGTGCCAGCAGCTTATTGGGGTCGGGGGTGAACACTGAAGCTTTCTTT.

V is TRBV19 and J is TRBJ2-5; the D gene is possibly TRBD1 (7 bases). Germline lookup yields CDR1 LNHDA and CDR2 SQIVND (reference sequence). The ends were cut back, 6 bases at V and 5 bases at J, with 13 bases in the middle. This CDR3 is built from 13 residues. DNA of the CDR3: TGTGCCAGTAGAACCCCAGGGGGGGAGACCCAGTACTTC. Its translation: CASRTPGGETQYF.

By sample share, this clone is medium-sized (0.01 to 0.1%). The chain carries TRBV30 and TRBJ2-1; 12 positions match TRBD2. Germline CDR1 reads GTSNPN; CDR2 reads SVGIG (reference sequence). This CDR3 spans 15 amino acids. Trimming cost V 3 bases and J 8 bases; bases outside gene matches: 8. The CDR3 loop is CAWSLLAGGPDEQFF. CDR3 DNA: TGTGCCTGGAGCCTGCTAGCGGGAGGGCCGGATGAGCAGTTCTTC.

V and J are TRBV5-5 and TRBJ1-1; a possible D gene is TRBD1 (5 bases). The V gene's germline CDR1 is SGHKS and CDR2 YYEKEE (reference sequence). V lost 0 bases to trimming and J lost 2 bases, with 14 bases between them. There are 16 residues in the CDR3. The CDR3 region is CASSLAARQGNTEAFF. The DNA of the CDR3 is TGTGCCAGCAGCTTGGCGGCGCGCCAGGGAAACACTGAAGCTTTCTTT.

The CDR3: CASSPEMNTEAFF. The CDR3 DNA is TGTGCCAGCAGCCCAGAGATGAACACTGAAGCTTTCTTT. The V gene is TRBV7-9, the J gene TRBJ1-1; D uncertain. The CDR3 spans 13 residues. Germline V gene sequence: CDR1 SEHNR, CDR2 FQNEAQ (reference sequence). Trimming took off 5 bases at V and 0 bases at J, with 7 bases between the two ends.

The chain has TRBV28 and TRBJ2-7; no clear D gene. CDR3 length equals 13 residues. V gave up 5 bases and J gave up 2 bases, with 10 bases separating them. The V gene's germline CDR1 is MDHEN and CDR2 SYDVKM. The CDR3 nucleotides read TGTGCCAGCAGTCCCGGGCACGCCTACGAGCAGTACTTC. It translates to CASSPGHAYEQYF.

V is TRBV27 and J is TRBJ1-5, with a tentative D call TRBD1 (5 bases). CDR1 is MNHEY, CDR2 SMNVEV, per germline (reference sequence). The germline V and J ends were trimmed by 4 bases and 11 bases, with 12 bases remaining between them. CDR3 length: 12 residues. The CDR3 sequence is CASSYRGESQHF. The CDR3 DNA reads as TGTGCCAGCAGTTATCGGGGGGAGTCCCAGCATTTT.

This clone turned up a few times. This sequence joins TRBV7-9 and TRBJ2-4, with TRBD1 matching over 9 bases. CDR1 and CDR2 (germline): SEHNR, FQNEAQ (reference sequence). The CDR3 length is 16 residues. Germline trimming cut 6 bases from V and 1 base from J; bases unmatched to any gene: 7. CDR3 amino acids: CASREHGTGAKNIQYF. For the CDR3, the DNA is TGTGCCAGCAGGGAGCATGGGACAGGGGCCAAAAACATTCAGTACTTC.

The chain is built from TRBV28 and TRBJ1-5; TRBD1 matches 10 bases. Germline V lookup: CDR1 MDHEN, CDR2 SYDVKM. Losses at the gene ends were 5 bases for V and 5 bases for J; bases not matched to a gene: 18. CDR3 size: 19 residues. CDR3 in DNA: TGTGCCAGCAGTCCTACCTTTTGGGGACAGGGGAGATCCCATCAGCCCCAGCATTTT. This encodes CASSPTFWGQGRSHQPQHF.

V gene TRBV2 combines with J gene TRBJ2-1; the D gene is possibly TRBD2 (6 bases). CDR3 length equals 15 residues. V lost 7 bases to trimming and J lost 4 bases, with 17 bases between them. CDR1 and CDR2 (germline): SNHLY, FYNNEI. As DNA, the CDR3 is TGTGCCAGCACGCCGATGACTAGTGTTTACAATGAGCAGTTCTTC. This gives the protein CASTPMTSVYNEQFF.

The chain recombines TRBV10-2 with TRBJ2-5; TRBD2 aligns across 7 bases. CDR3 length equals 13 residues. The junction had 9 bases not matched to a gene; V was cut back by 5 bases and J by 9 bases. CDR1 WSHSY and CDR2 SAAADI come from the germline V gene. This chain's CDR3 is CASSRTSMGSQYF. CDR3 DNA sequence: TGCGCCAGCAGTCGGACTAGTATGGGGTCCCAGTACTTC.

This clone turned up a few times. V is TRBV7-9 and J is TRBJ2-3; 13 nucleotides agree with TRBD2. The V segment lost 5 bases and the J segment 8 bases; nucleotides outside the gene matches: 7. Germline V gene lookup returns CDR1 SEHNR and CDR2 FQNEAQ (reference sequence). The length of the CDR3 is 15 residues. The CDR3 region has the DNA TGTGCCAGCAGCCGACTAGCGGGAGGCTTGGGTACGCAGTATTTT. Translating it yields CASSRLAGGLGTQYF.

The CDR3 region is CASSLTRPGGLRDGYTF. CDR3 nucleotides: TGTGCCAGCAGCTTAACGAGACCAGGGGGCCTCAGAGATGGCTACACCTTC. The rearrangement links TRBV7-3 to TRBJ1-2; the match to TRBD1 covers 8 bases. This CDR3 has 17 amino acids. V shed 0 bases, J shed 6 bases, and the junction held 12 bases outside the gene matches. Germline V gene data show CDR1 as SGHTA and CDR2 as FQGTGA.

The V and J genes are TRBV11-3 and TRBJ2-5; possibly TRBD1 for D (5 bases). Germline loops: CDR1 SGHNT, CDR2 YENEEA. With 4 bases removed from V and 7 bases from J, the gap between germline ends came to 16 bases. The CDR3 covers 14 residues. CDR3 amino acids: CASSSNLQVGTQYF. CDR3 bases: TGTGCCAGCAGCTCGAACTTACAGGTGGGGACCCAGTACTTC.

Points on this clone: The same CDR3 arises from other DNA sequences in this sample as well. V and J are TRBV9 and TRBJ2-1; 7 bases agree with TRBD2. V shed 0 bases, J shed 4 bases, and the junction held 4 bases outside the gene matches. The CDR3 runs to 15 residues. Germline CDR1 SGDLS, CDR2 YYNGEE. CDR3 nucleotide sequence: TGTGCCAGCAGCGTAGGTGGGAGGGGTTACAATGAGCAGTTCTTC. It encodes CASSVGGRGYNEQFF.

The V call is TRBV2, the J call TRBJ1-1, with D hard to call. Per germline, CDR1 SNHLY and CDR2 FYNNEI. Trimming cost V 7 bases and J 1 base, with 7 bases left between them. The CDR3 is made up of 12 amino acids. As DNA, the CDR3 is TGTGCCAGCAATTCAGAGAACACTGAAGCTTTCTTT. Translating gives CASNSENTEAFF.

The CDR3 nucleotides read TGCGCCAGCAGCTTGGAGGTAGCGGGATCTTCCACAGATACGCAGTATTTT. Its translation is CASSLEVAGSSTDTQYF. The chain recombines TRBV5-1 with TRBJ2-3; 8 bases are shared with TRBD2. Trimming at V came to 0 bases and at J to 2 bases, leaving 8 bases not matched to a gene. Germline V lookup: CDR1 SGHRS, CDR2 YFSETQ. The CDR3 totals 17 residues.

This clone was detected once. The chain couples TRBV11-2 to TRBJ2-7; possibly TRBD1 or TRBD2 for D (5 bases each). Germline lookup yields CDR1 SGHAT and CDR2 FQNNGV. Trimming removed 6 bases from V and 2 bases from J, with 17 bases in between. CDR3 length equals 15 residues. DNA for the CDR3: TGTGCCAGCAGATCCCCGGGACGTAGTACCTACGAGCAGTACTTC. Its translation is CASRSPGRSTYEQYF.

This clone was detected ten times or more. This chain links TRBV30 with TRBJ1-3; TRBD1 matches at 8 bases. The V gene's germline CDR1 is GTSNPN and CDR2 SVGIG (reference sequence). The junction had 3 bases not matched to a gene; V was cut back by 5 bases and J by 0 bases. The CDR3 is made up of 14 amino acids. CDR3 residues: CAWGQGNSGNTIYF. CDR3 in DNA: TGTGCCTGGGGACAGGGTAACTCTGGAAACACCATATATTTT.